This T cell receptor beta chain stems from a study of T cell changes during pregnancy in multiple sclerosis. The CDR3 has 15 amino acids. Germline CDR1 reads MGHDK; CDR2 reads SYGVNS. J lost 5 bases, V lost 6 bases, and 10 bases had no gene match. This clone appeared a single time. The assay was immunoSEQ multiplex PCR, and TCRdb's table has in-frame clones only and misses some. This table holds about 110,000 clones, about 90% found once. Specimen: peripheral blood, collected after pregnancy. The clonotype originates from a female donor with multiple sclerosis, enrolled in a pregnancy study. The chain employs TRBV25-1 and TRBJ2-3, with TRBD1 matching 8 bases. In DNA form, the CDR3 reads TGTGCCAGCAGCTGGGCAGGGGGCGCCGGAGATACGCAGTATTTT. Amino acids: CASSWAGGAGDTQYF. Variable domain in full (rest from reference TRBV25-1 and TRBJ2-3): EADIYQTPRYLVIGTGKKITLECSQTMGHDKMYWYQQDPGMELHLIHYSYGVNSTEKGDLSSESTVSRIRTEHFPLTLESARPSHTSQYLCASSWAGGAGDTQYFGPGTRLTVL.